This T cell receptor (beta chain) was documented in a study of blood T cell repertoires in COVID-19. Overall study: Both acute and convalescent COVID-19 samples were obtained from the United States, Italy and Spain. Nucleic acid was either cDNA or gDNA, and it came from T cells, B-cell-depleted T cells, or PBMCs.

The V gene end was trimmed by 6 bases and the J gene end by 3 bases; junction bases not matched to a gene: 8. The CDR3 sequence is 17 residues long. The germline V gene has CDR1 MNHEY and CDR2 SMNVEV (reference sequence). Per the original data handling: Researchers report that nucleated cell counts were estimated from reference gene primer amplification. Profiled with immunoSEQ multiplex PCR; TCRdb holds only in-frame clones, not every one. D and trimming were read from the DNA, whereas the V and J calls and clone size are those reported in that table. This sample has tens of thousands of clones, with around 81% found just once.

The J gene is TRBJ2-2, the V gene TRBV27; 12 bases are shared with TRBD2. The TCR sequence derives from a man older than 75 with acute or convalescent COVID-19. The sample taken for sequencing was peripheral blood. The DNA for the CDR3 is TGTGCCAGCAGATTCCTAGCGGGAGGGCCGGACACCGGGGAGCTGTTTTTT. Protein: CASRFLAGGPDTGELFF.